This T cell receptor (beta chain) appears in the sequencing data of a study of T cells in Graves' hyperthyroidism and ophthalmopathy (dated by TCRdb to the late 2010s). Study-wide context: Peripheral blood samples were taken at the time of initial diagnosis, prior to any treatment. For training and testing, the 100 or so patients in the discovery cohort were randomly divided in a 7:3 ratio. TCR V-J signatures able to tell the groups apart were searched for in a discovery cohort of approximately 95 patients, of whom around 42 had Graves' ophthalmopathy and about 60 had stable Graves' hyperthyroidism. TCR Vbeta CDR3 sequencing of some 140 peripheral blood samples (roughly 43 ophthalmopathy, 75 hyperthyroidism and roughly 17 progressor patients) is reported in the paper. Prospective prediction of ophthalmopathy was tested in an independent validation cohort consisting of some 18 hyperthyroidism patients and approximately 16 patients who later progressed to ophthalmopathy. Following sampling, methimazole starting at 30 mg daily was given to hyperthyroidism patients, and high-dose intravenous methylprednisolone was given to ophthalmopathy patients. In addition, the study compared T-cell repertoires in thyroid tissue and in blood from five or six Graves' hyperthyroidism patients.

Via the germline V gene, CDR1 is MNHNS and CDR2 SASEGT. The cysteine opens and the phenylalanine closes a CDR3 of 11 amino acids. Only CDR3 DNA remains: 33 bases, in frame from the first base. V sheds 4 bases and J sheds 7 bases, leaving 7 bases between their ends. Beyond this particular receptor, the publication reports: In cross-validation, a model built on a 13 V-J signature told ophthalmopathy apart from stable hyperthyroidism with just under 90% sensitivity and roughly 81% specificity, and in testing the same model reached 80%/75%. Most expanded thyroid clonotypes (frequency above 0.001) were also found in blood, which suggests that blood repertoires may mirror thyroid immune responses. Sample size was not statistically predetermined, and blinding of investigators to group allocation was not performed. In validation, progression to ophthalmopathy was predicted by the model with 70.59% sensitivity and about 72% specificity, a median of about 6 months before onset.

Amplification of TCR beta CDR3 regions was carried out from RNA transcripts. A first-round RT-PCR of the TCR CDR3 used the HTBI primer set with the Qiagen OneStep RT-PCR kit. A second multiplex PCR round built the libraries, followed by size selection and purification. Sequencing of the libraries was done on an Illumina HiSeq2000 using paired-end 100 bp reads. Concerning the study's data processing: SOAPnuke was used to process the raw data, with reads discarded if the reads contained adapters or uncalled bases, had a mean Phred below 15, or lacked an exact constant-primer or identifier match. COPE v1.2.5 was used to merge high-quality paired reads, and clonotypes were defined as unique nucleotide sequences. Clonotypes were aligned to IMGT TRBV, TRBD and TRBJ reference segments using MiTCR v1.1. Analysis was restricted to V-J combinations with a frequency above 0.0001, which covered roughly 99% of repertoires. A TCS score was defined as the ratio between F50 (clonal expansion) and ExV (chaos), using BLOSUM62-based TCRdist between CDR3 peptides within each V-J. Welch's t-statistics and random forest reduced around 520 V-J features to roughly 13, which were used in a naive Bayes classifier (R e1071). The public sequencing data were trimmed at Q25 with fastp and processed into clonotypes with MiXCR by TCRdb, which kept only in-frame beta chains. For every CDR3 protein sequence, its rows merge into one entry that carries the most common genes and DNA. The V and J calls follow TCRdb's processing rather than the paper's. The sample yields approximately 510,000 distinct CDR3 sequences; less than 25% were counted once. Around 27% of the sample belongs to the ten largest clones.

As regards this clonotype: Its binding antigen is unknown. The input lacks base qualities; no much larger clone sits a single base away.

A patient counted as having stable Graves' hyperthyroidism if no progression to ophthalmopathy occurred over 18 months of follow-up. Hyperthyroidism patients were aged 18 to 65 years and newly diagnosed, with disease duration of less than 2 months. Any patient with an uncontrolled infection, another autoimmune disease, pregnancy or lactation was excluded. Diagnoses were established on the basis of clinical symptoms, serum thyroxine and TRAb, thyroid ultrasound, and orbital computed tomography. Ficoll-Paque density gradient centrifugation was used to isolate PBMCs from around 10 ml of fresh peripheral blood. Trizol reagent was used to extract total RNA, and RNA quality was then checked on an Agilent 2100 Bioanalyzer.

This receptor was identified in a man in his late teens or twenties with Graves' hyperthyroidism. The sequenced sample was blood. The V gene is TRBV6-1 and the J gene is TRBJ1-1; the D gene cannot be resolved reliably. The sequenced DNA is TGTGCCAGCAGTGGGGGTTATGAAGCTTTCTTT. Translated, it gives CASSGGYEAFF.